Sequencing of this T cell receptor (beta chain) was carried out in a study of memory CD4+ T cells and cytomegalovirus serostatus. The germline V gene has CDR1 KGHSH and CDR2 LQKENI. This CDR3 is 14 amino acids long. V dropped 4 bases and J dropped 2 bases, with 10 bases sitting between them. The sort gate was single viable CD3+CD4+CD8-CD45RO+ cells for memory CD4+ T cells. In the study's own analysis: After removing out-of-frame reads, around 2.2 million distinct TCRbeta sequences remained. Sequencing was performed with immunoSEQ multiplex PCR; in TCRdb, only in-frame clones are kept and a portion is missing. D and trimming come from the DNA, and the V and J calls and clone size come from that table. The repertoire has 70,000 to 90,000 clones, 75% to 85% of them found once; the top ten carry around 2.6%.

The rearrangement joins TRBV18 to TRBJ2-3; D is perhaps TRBD2 (5 bases). The clonotype comes from an adult in good health and CMV-seropositive. Material: memory CD4+ T cells from blood. This CDR3 is CASSQLDSTDTQYF. The CDR3 DNA reads TGTGCCAGCTCACAACTAGACTCCACAGATACGCAGTATTTT.